The present T cell receptor beta chain was sequenced within a study of OX40 agonist ivuxolimab in advanced cancers. The protocol was immunoSEQ multiplex PCR, while the TCRdb copy is restricted to in-frame clones and leaves out a portion. The table lists about 79,000 clones, 85% to 90% of them singletons, with approximately 12% in the top ten. CDR3 length equals 14 residues. CDR1 and CDR2 from the germline V gene are LNHNV and YYDKDF (reference sequence). V lost 2 bases, J lost 2 bases, and 10 bases lay in between. The source of this sequence is an adult with an advanced solid tumor such as melanoma, head and neck, liver or kidney cancer. The chain employs TRBV15 and TRBJ2-7, with D possibly matching TRBD2 (6 bases). Specimen: CD4+ or CD8+ T cells sorted from blood, collected in a trial of the OX40 agonist ivuxolimab. As DNA, the CDR3 is TGTGCCACCAGCAGAAGGACTAATCCCTACGAGCAGTACTTC. It encodes CATSRRTNPYEQYF. Together with reference TRBV15 and TRBJ2-7, the CDR3 gives the full variable domain: DAMVIQNPRYQVTQFGKPVTLSCSQTLNHNVMYWYQQKSSQAPKLLFHYYDKDFNNEADTPDNFQSRRPNTSFCFLDIRSPGLGDTAMYLCATSRRTNPYEQYFGPGTRLTVT.